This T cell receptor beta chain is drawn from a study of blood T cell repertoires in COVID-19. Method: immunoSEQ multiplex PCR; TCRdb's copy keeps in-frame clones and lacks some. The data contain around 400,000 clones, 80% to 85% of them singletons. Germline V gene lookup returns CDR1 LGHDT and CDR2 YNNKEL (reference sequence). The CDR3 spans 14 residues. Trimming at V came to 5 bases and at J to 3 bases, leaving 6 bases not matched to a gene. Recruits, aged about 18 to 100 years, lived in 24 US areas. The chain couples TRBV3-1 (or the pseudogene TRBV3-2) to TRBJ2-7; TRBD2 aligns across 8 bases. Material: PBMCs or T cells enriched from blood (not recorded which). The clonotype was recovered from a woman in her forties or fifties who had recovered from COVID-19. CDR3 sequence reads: CASSARGGSYEQYF. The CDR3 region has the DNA TGTGCCAGCAGCGCTCGGGGGGGCAGCTACGAGCAGTACTTC.